Listed below are T cell receptor beta chains from one sample, sequenced in a study of preoperative IRX-2 immunotherapy in early breast cancer. TCRdb's table, derived via immunoSEQ multiplex PCR, lists solely in-frame clones and lacks some. The profile shows roughly 500 clones, more than 65% of them singletons. Sequencing was performed on tumor tissue, taken after IRX-2 immunotherapy. The receptors stem from a human donor with breast cancer. The CDR3 runs from the conserved cysteine through the conserved F or W. The D gene is left open where the match is weak. Some rows have no size entry. The others give once, few or many, or a class for an expanded clone.

DNA: TGTGCCAGCAGCTTAGACATAGCGGGAGGGAACGAGCAGTACTTC
CDR3: CASSLDIAGGNEQYF
size: NA
V: TRBV11-3
J: TRBJ2-7
D: TRBD2

DNA: TGTGCCAGCATCCCAGGCCTGACAACTAATGAAAAACTGTTTTTT
CDR3: CASIPGLTTNEKLFF
size: few
V: TRBV22-1
J: TRBJ1-4
D: NA

DNA: TGTGCCAGCAGTGGGGAAATCGGCAATCAGCCCCAGCATTTT
CDR3: CASSGEIGNQPQHF
size: few
V: TRBV6-8
J: TRBJ1-5
D: NA

DNA: TGCGCCAAGTTAGGGGGAGAGAACACCGGGGAGCTGTTTTTT
CDR3: CAKLGGENTGELFF
size: NA
V: TRBV10-1
J: TRBJ2-2
D: NA

DNA: TGTGCCAGCAGCCCTGTCAACAGGGATACCGGGGAGCTGTTTTTT
CDR3: CASSPVNRDTGELFF
size: NA
V: TRBV11-3
J: TRBJ2-2
D: NA

DNA: TGTGCCAGCAGCTTAGTCGGAGGCGGAGAGACCCAGTACTTC
CDR3: CASSLVGGGETQYF
size: NA
V: TRBV11-3
J: TRBJ2-5
D: NA

DNA: TGTGCCAGCAGCCAAGTCCCGGGACAGGGAGGGACCCAGTACTTC
CDR3: CASSQVPGQGGTQYF
size: NA
V: TRBV11-3
J: TRBJ2-5
D: TRBD1

DNA: TGTGCCAGCAGTTCGACCAGGGGGCGCGAGCAGTACTTC
CDR3: CASSSTRGREQYF
size: few
V: TRBV6-8
J: TRBJ2-7
D: TRBD1

DNA: TGCAGCGTTGTGGCAGGAGGGGGTCAGCCCCAGCATTTT
CDR3: CSVVAGGGQPQHF
size: NA
V: TRBV29-1
J: TRBJ1-5
D: NA

DNA: TGTGCCAGCTCACCCCCTGGGACAGTCTTACAAGAGACCCAGTACTTC
CDR3: CASSPPGTVLQETQYF
size: NA
V: TRBV18
J: TRBJ2-5
D: TRBD1

DNA: TGTGCCAGCTCTATGGGACTTCAAGAGACCCAGTACTTC
CDR3: CASSMGLQETQYF
size: NA
V: TRBV18
J: TRBJ2-5
D: NA

DNA: TGCGCCAGCAGTCAATCTGACCGACTGCCGTGGTACGAGCAGTACTTC
CDR3: CASSQSDRLPWYEQYF
size: NA
V: TRBV23-1
J: TRBJ2-7
D: NA

DNA: TGTGCCAGCAGTTATGGCTCCGGAGGATTCGTGGAGCAGTACTTC
CDR3: CASSYGSGGFVEQYF
size: NA
V: TRBV6-8
J: TRBJ2-7
D: NA

DNA: TGCGCCAGCAGCACGAGAGGGGAATACACTGAAGCTTTCTTT
CDR3: CASSTRGEYTEAFF
size: NA
V: TRBV5-1
J: TRBJ1-1
D: NA

DNA: TGTGCCACCAGCAGAGTCGGGGTTTCCTATGGCTACACCTTC
CDR3: CATSRVGVSYGYTF
size: NA
V: TRBV15
J: TRBJ1-2
D: NA

DNA: TGTGCCAGCAGCCACACGGGCAGGGACAGGCTATCTTCAACTAATGAAAAACTGTTTTTT
CDR3: CASSHTGRDRLSSTNEKLFF
size: NA
V: TRBV14
J: TRBJ1-4
D: TRBD1

DNA: TGTGCCAGCAGCTTAGGTATCGGAAGGAATGAGCAGTTCTTC
CDR3: CASSLGIGRNEQFF
size: NA
V: TRBV11-3
J: TRBJ2-1
D: NA

DNA: TGTGCCAGCACGACGAATAACTATGGCTACACCTTC
CDR3: CASTTNNYGYTF
size: NA
V: TRBV18
J: TRBJ1-2
D: NA

DNA: TGTGCCAGCAAATTTTTCGGGGCGGATGAAAAACTGTTTTTT
CDR3: CASKFFGADEKLFF
size: NA
V: TRBV28
J: TRBJ1-4
D: NA

DNA: TGTGCCAGCAGTGGCCAGAAGACGGGTAACACTGAAGCTTTCTTT
CDR3: CASSGQKTGNTEAFF
size: NA
V: TRBV6-7
J: TRBJ1-1
D: NA

DNA: TGTGCCAGCAGCGAGACCACAGATACGCAGTATTTT
CDR3: CASSETTDTQYF
size: NA
V: TRBV28
J: TRBJ2-3
D: NA

DNA: TGTGCCAGCAGCTTCTCAGGACAGCAAGAGACCCAGTACTTC
CDR3: CASSFSGQQETQYF
size: NA
V: TRBV7-5
J: TRBJ2-5
D: NA

DNA: TGTGCCAGCTCACCATACTCGGACAGGCTCGGGGGTGAGCAGTTCTTC
CDR3: CASSPYSDRLGGEQFF
size: NA
V: TRBV18
J: TRBJ2-1
D: NA

DNA: TGTGCCAGCAGCTTCGAGCTTACGAGCAATCAGCCCCAGCATTTT
CDR3: CASSFELTSNQPQHF
size: NA
V: TRBV11-3
J: TRBJ1-5
D: NA

DNA: TGTGCCAGCTCACCACCGGTGGTGACCTATGGCTACACCTTC
CDR3: CASSPPVVTYGYTF
size: NA
V: TRBV18
J: TRBJ1-2
D: NA

DNA: TGTGCCAGTAGTTCCGGGGTGAGTCAGCCCCAGCATTTT
CDR3: CASSSGVSQPQHF
size: NA
V: TRBV19
J: TRBJ1-5
D: NA

DNA: TGTGCCAGCAGCGAAGTACCCAATACAGGGGGCTACGAGCAGTACTTC
CDR3: CASSEVPNTGGYEQYF
size: NA
V: TRBV11-3
J: TRBJ2-7
D: TRBD1